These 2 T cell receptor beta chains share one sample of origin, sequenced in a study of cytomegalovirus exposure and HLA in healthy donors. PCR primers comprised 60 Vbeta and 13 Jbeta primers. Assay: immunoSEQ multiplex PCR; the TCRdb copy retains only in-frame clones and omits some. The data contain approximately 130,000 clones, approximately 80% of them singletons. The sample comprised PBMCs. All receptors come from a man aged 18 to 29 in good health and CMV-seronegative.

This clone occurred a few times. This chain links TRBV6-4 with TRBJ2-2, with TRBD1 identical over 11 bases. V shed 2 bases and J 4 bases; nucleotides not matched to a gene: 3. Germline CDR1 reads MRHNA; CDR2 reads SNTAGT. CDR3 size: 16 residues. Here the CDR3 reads CASSDPGTGGTGELFF. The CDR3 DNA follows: TGTGCCAGCAGTGACCCGGGGACAGGGGGCACCGGGGAGCTGTTTTTT.

CDR3 loop: CAWSANPPNYGYTF. CDR3 in DNA: TGTGCCTGGAGCGCGAACCCACCAAACTATGGCTACACCTTC. The genes are TRBV30 and TRBJ1-2, with D unclear. Between the trimmed V and J ends, which lost 3 bases and 2 bases, there was a span of 13 bases. Germline CDR1 reads GTSNPN; CDR2 reads SVGIG (reference sequence). This CDR3 comprises 14 residues. The full variable domain, its missing parts supplied by reference TRBV30 and TRBJ1-2, is SQTIHQWPATLVQPVGSPLSLECTVEGTSNPNLYWYRQAAGRGLQLLFYSVGIGQISSEVPQNLSASRPQDRQFILSSKKLLLSDSGFYLCAWSANPPNYGYTFGSGTRLTVV.